What follows are 16 T cell receptor beta chains derived from one specimen sequenced in a study of regulatory dendritic cells for organ transplantation. TCRdb keeps only in-frame clones here, not all; method: immunoSEQ multiplex PCR. The table has over 25,000 clones, 80% to 85% seen once; the top ten hold 0.095% to 0.12%. The source material was naive CD4+ T cells from blood. Subset indicated: CD45RA+ naive T cells. These receptors originate from a human donor in good health.

In this sample, this clone turned up once. The V and J genes are TRBV6-1 and TRBJ1-5; D ambiguous. Germline assignment: CDR1 MNHNS and CDR2 SASEGT. The length of the CDR3 is 15 residues. V lost 4 bases and J 2 bases, leaving 12 bases between the germline ends. The CDR3 sequence is CASSAVGGGNQPQHF. The CDR3 nucleotides read TGTGCCAGCAGTGCGGTGGGCGGGGGCAATCAGCCCCAGCATTTT.

The chain couples TRBV6-5 to TRBJ2-7; a weak D match, TRBD1 (6 bases). V was trimmed by 2 bases and J by 2 bases, leaving 13 bases between them. CDR1 MNHEY and CDR2 SVGAGI come from the germline V gene. This CDR3 contains 15 residues. CDR3 nucleotides: TGTGCCAGCAGTTACCTGACAGGTACTCCCTACGAGCAGTACTTC. It specifies CASSYLTGTPYEQYF.

The DNA for the CDR3 is TGCGCCAGCAGCGACCTAGGGGGTGGCGGTACTGCTTTCTTT. Its translation is CASSDLGGGGTAFF. The gene calls are TRBV5-1 and TRBJ1-1, with D possibly being TRBD1 (6 bases). The ends were cut back, 4 bases at V and 11 bases at J, with 21 bases in the middle. There are 14 residues in the CDR3. CDR1 and CDR2 (germline): SGHRS, YFSETQ.

The chain has TRBV5-1 and TRBJ2-7; 8 bases agree with TRBD1. V dropped 0 bases and J dropped 6; count of bases not matched to a gene: 5. Germline-derived CDR1 and CDR2 are SGHRS and YFSETQ. The CDR3 contains 14 residues. CDR3 in DNA: TGCGCCAGCAGCTTGGGGGCAGGGGGCTTCGAGCAGTACTTC. This codes for CASSLGAGGFEQYF.

The chain employs TRBV10-3 and TRBJ1-2, with D perhaps TRBD1 (5 bases). Looked up from germline, CDR1 is ENHRY and CDR2 is SYGVKD. Trimming took 3 bases from V and 5 from J, leaving 19 bases between them. CDR3 length: 16 amino acids. CDR3 protein: CAISDASGMGGYGYTF. The CDR3 nucleotides are TGTGCCATCAGTGATGCATCGGGAATGGGGGGGTATGGCTACACCTTC.

The chain uses TRBV6-6 and TRBJ1-1; D is possibly TRBD1 (6 bases). CDR3 length: 16 amino acids. V lost 6 bases, J lost 0 bases, and 17 bases lay in between. The germline gives CDR1 MNHNY, CDR2 SVGAGI (reference sequence). DNA for the CDR3: TGTGCCAGCAGAAACACAGGGTTGGGGATGAACACTGAAGCTTTCTTT. Translated: CASRNTGLGMNTEAFF.

V and J are TRBV7-3 and TRBJ2-1, with D tentatively TRBD1 (5 bases). Germline V lookup: CDR1 SGHTA, CDR2 FQGTGA. Trimming took 3 bases from V and 7 from J, leaving 10 bases between them. CDR3 length: 13 residues. CDR3 region: CASSFQGGNEQFF. For the CDR3, the DNA is TGTGCCAGCAGCTTCCAGGGTGGGAATGAGCAGTTCTTC. The full variable domain, rest sourced from reference TRBV7-3 and TRBJ2-1, is GAGVSQTPSNKVTEKGKYVELRCDPISGHTALYWYRQSLGQGPEFLIYFQGTGAADDSGLPNDRFFAVRPEGSVSTLKIQRTERGDSAVYLCASSFQGGNEQFFGPGTRLTVL.

This chain uses TRBV6-5 with TRBJ1-2; 8 bases map to TRBD1. Looked up from germline, CDR1 is MNHEY and CDR2 is SVGAGI. This CDR3 has 13 amino acids. V lost 6 bases, J lost 4 bases, and 4 bases stayed unmatched. CDR3 DNA sequence: TGTGCCAGCAGCCCAGGGGGCGCCTATGGCTACACCTTC. This sequence encodes CASSPGGAYGYTF.

The chain employs TRBV6-5 and TRBJ1-1; possibly TRBD1 for D (6 bases). V shed 6 bases and J shed 0 bases, with 14 bases lying between them. The CDR3 has 15 residues. The germline gives CDR1 MNHEY, CDR2 SVGAGI. CDR3 sequence reads: CASRVTGTMNTEAFF. Here the CDR3 DNA reads TGTGCCAGCAGGGTGACAGGAACTATGAACACTGAAGCTTTCTTT.

The chain uses TRBV18 and TRBJ2-7; 7 nucleotides agree with TRBD1. Looked up from germline, CDR1 is KGHSH and CDR2 is LQKENI. The CDR3 covers 14 residues. The junction had 3 bases not matched to a gene; V was cut back by 2 bases and J by 2 bases. The CDR3 region is CASSPKGQTYEQYF. CDR3 DNA sequence: TGTGCCAGCTCACCAAAGGGACAGACCTACGAGCAGTACTTC.

This sequence joins TRBV7-2 and TRBJ2-5; tentative D call: TRBD2 (6 bases). Between the trimmed V and J ends, which lost 1 base and 4 bases, there was a span of 16 bases. Germline V gene data show CDR1 as SGHTA and CDR2 as FQGNSA. This CDR3 spans 16 amino acids. The CDR3 is CASSLGGASRAETQYF. Written as DNA, the CDR3 is TGTGCCAGCAGCTTAGGCGGGGCAAGTAGAGCAGAGACCCAGTACTTC. Full variable domain (missing parts from reference TRBV7-2 and TRBJ2-5): GAGVSQSPSNKVTEKGKDVELRCDPISGHTALYWYRQSLGQGLEFLIYFQGNSAPDKSGLPSDRFSAERTGGSVSTLTIQRTQQEDSAVYLCASSLGGASRAETQYFGPGTRLLVL.

The rearrangement uses TRBV5-8 and TRBJ1-2; D unresolved. The CDR3 is 13 residues long. CDR1 and CDR2 (germline): SGHTS, YDEGEE. Trimming shortened V by 4 bases and J by 8 bases, and 15 bases separated the two germline ends. CDR3 in amino acids: CASSRGSGLGYTF. As DNA, the CDR3 is TGTGCCAGCAGCCGCGGTTCCGGGTTGGGCTACACCTTC.

V usage is TRBV5-1 and J usage is TRBJ2-5; the match to TRBD2 covers 11 bases. Germline lookup yields CDR1 SGHRS and CDR2 YFSETQ. Germline trimming cut 3 bases from V and 1 base from J; bases unmatched to any gene: 5. The CDR3 totals 16 residues. The CDR3 nucleotides read TGCGCCAGCAGCTCACTGACTAGCGGGGTCCAAGAGACCCAGTACTTC. Its protein is CASSSLTSGVQETQYF.

This clone was found once. The chain combines TRBV7-3 with TRBJ1-3, with D hard to call. Per germline, CDR1 SGHTA and CDR2 FQGTGA. This CDR3 region has 13 residues. V was shortened by 5 bases and J by 3 bases, with 8 bases between the two germline ends. In DNA, the CDR3 is TGTGCCAGCAGCCTAGCGGGTGGAAACACCATATATTTT. It is translated as CASSLAGGNTIYF.

This chain uses TRBV7-6 with TRBJ2-1; 10 bases are shared with TRBD2. The CDR3 is 15 residues long. V was pared by 8 bases and J by 3 bases, with 7 bases of the junction left unmatched. CDR1 SGHVS and CDR2 FNYEAQ come from the germline V gene. Written as DNA, the CDR3 is TGTGCCAGCTCAAATTTAGCGGGGGGCTACAATGAGCAGTTCTTC. It translates to CASSNLAGGYNEQFF.

In this sample, this clone turned up once. The J gene is TRBJ1-4, the V gene TRBV5-1; D remains unclear. The CDR3 runs 15 residues. Trimming took off 0 bases at V and 7 bases at J, with 13 bases between the two ends. Germline V gives CDR1 SGHRS, CDR2 YFSETQ. CDR3 DNA sequence: TGCGCCAGCAGCTTGGAAGGGAGGTCGGTTGAAAAACTGTTTTTT. Amino acids: CASSLEGRSVEKLFF.